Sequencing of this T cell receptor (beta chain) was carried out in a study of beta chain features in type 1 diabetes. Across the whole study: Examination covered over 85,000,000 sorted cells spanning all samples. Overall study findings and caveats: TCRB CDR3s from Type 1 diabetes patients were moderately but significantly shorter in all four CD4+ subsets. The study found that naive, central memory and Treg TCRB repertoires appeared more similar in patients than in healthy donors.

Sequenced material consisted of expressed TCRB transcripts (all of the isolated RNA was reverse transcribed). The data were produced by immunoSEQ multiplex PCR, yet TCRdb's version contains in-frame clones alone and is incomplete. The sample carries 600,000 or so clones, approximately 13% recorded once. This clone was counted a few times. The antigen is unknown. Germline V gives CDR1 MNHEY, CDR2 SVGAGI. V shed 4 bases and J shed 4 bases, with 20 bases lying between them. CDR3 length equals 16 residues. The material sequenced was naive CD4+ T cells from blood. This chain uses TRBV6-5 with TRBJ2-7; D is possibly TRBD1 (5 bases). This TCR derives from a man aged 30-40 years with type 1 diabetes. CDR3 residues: CASSSSSGHLIYEQYF. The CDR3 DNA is TGTGCCAGCAGTTCCTCCTCTGGACACCTGATTTACGAGCAGTACTTC.